This is a list of T cell receptor beta chains from one sample in a study of shared clonotypes between healthy human individuals. The table came from immunoSEQ multiplex PCR; TCRdb's copy has only in-frame clones and leaves some out. The sample lists approximately 2,000,000 clones, just over 90% seen once, with approximately 1.7% in the top ten. The sample taken for sequencing was naive CD8+ T cells from PBMCs. These receptors all come from a man in his late teens or twenties in good health. Some clones in this sample may be carry-over from other donors' samples. CDR3s include the opening cysteine and the closing phenylalanine or tryptophan. D genes are given only for firm matches. Clone size is shown for a subset of rows, as once, few, many or a class of expanded clone.

j_call,clone_size,v_call,d_call,cdr3_aa,cdr3_nt
TRBJ2-7,.,TRBV19,.,CASSIAQGKNEQYF,TGTGCCAGTAGTATAGCACAGGGAAAGAACGAGCAGTACTTC
TRBJ1-5,.,TRBV7-2,TRBD1,CASSADRGNQPQHF,TGTGCCAGCAGCGCCGACAGGGGCAATCAGCCCCAGCATTTT
TRBJ1-1,once,TRBV19,.,CASSLLRGAHTEAFF,TGTGCCAGTAGTTTACTTAGGGGGGCGCACACTGAAGCTTTCTTT
TRBJ2-7,.,TRBV19,TRBD2,CASSIRASGSRGHYEQYF,TGTGCCAGTAGTATTAGGGCTAGCGGGAGTCGGGGGCACTACGAGCAGTACTTC
TRBJ2-2,.,TRBV11-2,.,CASSFLENPGELFF,TGTGCCAGCAGCTTTCTGGAGAATCCCGGGGAGCTGTTTTTT
TRBJ2-7,.,TRBV6-1,TRBD2,CASSLSGRVYEQYF,TGTGCCAGCAGTCTTAGCGGGAGGGTCTACGAGCAGTACTTC
TRBJ2-7,.,TRBV5-4,TRBD2,CASSLASGRINEQYF,TGTGCCAGCAGCTTGGCTAGCGGGAGAATTAACGAGCAGTACTTC
TRBJ2-5,.,TRBV27,.,CASSLDSYQETQYF,TGTGCCAGCAGTTTAGATAGCTATCAAGAGACCCAGTACTTC
TRBJ1-1,.,TRBV10-3,TRBD1,CAIKTGGTNTEAFF,TGTGCCATCAAGACAGGGGGCACGAACACTGAAGCTTTCTTT
TRBJ2-3,.,TRBV4-3,.,CASSQGISTDTQYF,TGCGCCAGCAGCCAGGGGATTAGCACAGATACGCAGTATTTT
TRBJ2-7,.,TRBV7-2,.,CASSPWKPYEQYF,TGTGCCAGCAGCCCCTGGAAACCCTACGAGCAGTACTTC
TRBJ2-5,.,TRBV5-6,.,CASSSPGVPSSQETQYF,TGTGCCAGCAGCTCCCCCGGGGTACCCTCAAGCCAAGAGACCCAGTACTTC
TRBJ2-1,.,TRBV13,TRBD1,CASSRDRGWYNEQFF,TGTGCCAGCAGCCGGGACAGGGGATGGTACAATGAGCAGTTCTTC
TRBJ2-1,.,TRBV7-9,.,CASSLASELYNEQFF,TGTGCCAGCAGCTTAGCTAGCGAGCTGTACAATGAGCAGTTCTTC
TRBJ2-3,once,TRBV28,.,CASSSVGSDTQYF,TGTGCCAGCAGTTCGGTAGGATCAGATACGCAGTATTTT
TRBJ2-1,.,TRBV7-9,.,CASSLSGLRGEQFF,TGTGCCAGCAGCTTGTCCGGGCTGCGCGGTGAGCAGTTCTTC
TRBJ2-5,.,TRBV7-2,.,CASSLLVGAGRETQYF,TGTGCCAGCAGCTTATTGGTCGGGGCGGGTAGAGAGACCCAGTACTTC
TRBJ2-7,.,TRBV9,.,CASSVEGRGGYEQYF,TGTGCCAGCAGCGTAGAAGGTAGAGGCGGCTACGAGCAGTACTTC
TRBJ2-2,.,TRBV14,.,CASSQVWRGAGELFF,TGTGCCAGCAGCCAAGTATGGAGAGGCGCCGGGGAGCTGTTTTTT
TRBJ2-3,.,TRBV30,TRBD2,CAWEERESSTQYF,TGTGCCTGGGAGGAGCGGGAATCCTCGACGCAGTATTTT
TRBJ2-1,.,TRBV9,.,CASSPRGPNEQFF,TGTGCCAGCAGCCCTCGGGGGCCCAATGAGCAGTTCTTC
TRBJ1-2,.,TRBV6-6,.,CASSYSSGGDGYTF,TGTGCCAGCAGTTACTCGTCCGGGGGGGATGGCTACACCTTC
TRBJ1-1,.,TRBV7-6,.,CASSTTGNTEAFF,TGTGCCAGCAGCACTACAGGAAACACTGAAGCTTTCTTT
TRBJ1-5,.,TRBV5-1,TRBD1,CASSLNTPDRPDQPQHF,TGCGCCAGCAGTTTAAACACCCCGGACAGGCCGGATCAGCCCCAGCATTTT
TRBJ2-7,.,TRBV6-1,.,CASTIRATQVYEQYF,TGTGCCAGCACCATCCGGGCCACCCAAGTCTACGAGCAGTACTTC
TRBJ1-2,.,TRBV19,.,CASSIGRYPNYGYTF,TGTGCCAGTAGTATCGGTCGGTATCCTAACTATGGCTACACCTTC
TRBJ2-1,.,TRBV27,.,CASTSLNEQFF,TGTGCCAGTACTAGCTTGAATGAGCAGTTCTTC
TRBJ2-2,.,TRBV10-3,TRBD1,CAISGTGENTGELFF,TGTGCCATCAGTGGGACAGGGGAAAACACCGGGGAGCTGTTTTTT
TRBJ1-2,.,TRBV27,.,CASTNFQTGRNGYTF,TGTGCCAGTACAAATTTCCAAACAGGCAGAAATGGCTACACCTTC
TRBJ1-1,.,TRBV30,.,CAWGFGNTEAFF,TGTGCCTGGGGCTTCGGGAACACTGAAGCTTTCTTT
TRBJ1-4,.,TRBV19,.,CASSPRGGGEKLFF,TGTGCCAGTAGTCCCCGTGGGGGCGGCGAAAAACTGTTTTTT
TRBJ2-2,.,TRBV9,.,CASSGGRNTGELFF,TGTGCCAGCAGCGGGGGCCGGAACACCGGGGAGCTGTTTTTT
TRBJ2-5,.,TRBV11-2,.,CASRREDRRAVQETQYF,TGTGCCAGCAGGCGCGAAGACAGGAGGGCGGTACAGGAGACCCAGTACTTC
TRBJ2-1,.,TRBV6-1,.,CASSSFKNEQFF,TGTGCCAGCAGCTCCTTTAAAAATGAGCAGTTCTTC
TRBJ2-2,once,TRBV7-2,TRBD1,CASSTTGQGSGELFF,TGTGCCAGCAGCACTACGGGACAGGGAAGCGGGGAGCTGTTTTTT
TRBJ1-1,once,TRBV5-6,.,CASSLEGGTEAFF,TGTGCCAGCAGCTTAGAGGGAGGCACTGAAGCTTTCTTT
TRBJ2-3,.,TRBV6-5,.,CASSYTGFGTDTQYF,TGTGCCAGCAGTTACACGGGGTTTGGCACAGATACGCAGTATTTT
TRBJ2-7,.,TRBV19,TRBD2,CASRTNRASGSYEQYF,TGTGCCAGTAGGACTAATCGGGCTAGCGGCTCCTACGAGCAGTACTTC
TRBJ2-7,.,TRBV27,TRBD2,CASSPIGSGSSYEQYF,TGTGCCAGCAGCCCCATCGGGAGCGGGAGCTCCTACGAGCAGTACTTC
TRBJ1-2,.,TRBV25-1,.,CASRSGNYGYTF,TGTGCCAGCAGGTCCGGGAACTATGGCTACACCTTC
TRBJ2-7,.,TRBV4-2,TRBD2,CASSQSGRAYEQYF,TGTGCCAGCAGCCAGAGCGGGAGGGCCTACGAGCAGTACTTC
TRBJ2-6,.,TRBV28,.,CASSLAGANVLTF,TGTGCCAGCAGTTTGGCTGGGGCCAACGTCCTGACTTTC
TRBJ2-3,.,TRBV27,.,CASSFSGYDTQYF,TGTGCCAGCAGTTTTTCCGGGTATGATACGCAGTATTTT
TRBJ2-7,.,TRBV11-2,.,CASRPRGTQPYEQYF,TGTGCCAGCAGACCACGGGGGACACAACCCTACGAGCAGTACTTC
TRBJ2-5,.,TRBV9,.,CASSVVSNRWETQYF,TGTGCCAGCAGCGTAGTATCGAACAGGTGGGAGACCCAGTACTTC
TRBJ2-2,.,TRBV7-3,.,CASSSGRAGGVGTGELFF,TGTGCCAGCAGCTCGGGACGGGCCGGAGGGGTCGGCACCGGGGAGCTGTTTTTT
TRBJ1-1,few,TRBV30,.,CAWAPVSANTEAFF,TGTGCCTGGGCTCCTGTATCAGCGAACACTGAAGCTTTCTTT
TRBJ2-2,.,TRBV6-6,TRBD1,CASSYPGTGIPGELFF,TGTGCCAGCAGTTACCCCGGGACAGGGATTCCCGGGGAGCTGTTTTTT
TRBJ1-2,.,TRBV6-1,.,CASSAQQGLGYGYTF,TGTGCCAGCAGTGCGCAGCAGGGGCTCGGTTATGGCTACACCTTC
TRBJ2-7,.,TRBV7-8,.,CASSLAFSSPNEQYF,TGTGCCAGCAGCTTAGCGTTTTCTAGTCCCAACGAGCAGTACTTC
TRBJ1-1,.,TRBV27,.,CASTSRSDMNTEAFF,TGTGCCAGCACCTCCCGGAGCGATATGAACACTGAAGCTTTCTTT
TRBJ1-1,.,TRBV10-3,.,CAISESIARPGVFF,TGTGCCATCAGTGAGTCGATAGCGAGGCCCGGGGTTTTCTTT
TRBJ2-7,.,TRBV27,.,CASSLVYKDEQYF,TGTGCCAGCAGTTTAGTCTATAAAGACGAGCAGTACTTC
TRBJ2-3,.,TRBV28,.,CASTQIDRTDTQYF,TGTGCCAGCACCCAAATCGACAGGACAGATACGCAGTATTTT
TRBJ2-1,once,TRBV7-9,TRBD2,CASSLNGGVVF,TGTGCCAGCAGTCTTAATGGGGGGGTGGTCTTC
TRBJ2-3,.,TRBV28,.,CASSFKDTQYF,TGTGCCAGCAGTTTCAAGGATACGCAGTATTTT
TRBJ1-1,.,TRBV6-5,.,CASSWNGGEAFF,TGTGCCAGCAGTTGGAACGGGGGTGAAGCTTTCTTT
TRBJ1-1,.,TRBV25-1,.,CASSETRRYEAFF,TGTGCCAGCAGTGAAACCAGGCGATATGAAGCTTTCTTT